The clone carrying this TCR beta chain occurred a few times. Its antigen remains unidentified. The sample belongs to a study of blood T cells in healthy people across ages. Through a sample-barcoded 5' primer and a J-beta primer mix, a second PCR was run for about 6 to 11 cycles. TCRdb reprocessed the 5' RACE reads via MiXCR and lists one record per CDR3 protein. The table includes about 680,000 distinct CDR3 sequences, roughly 50% detected once. Regarding the study as a whole: Any conclusive comparison of naive versus antigen-experienced cells was prevented by using unsorted PBMCs. Higher naive T cell percentage went strongly together with higher TCR beta diversity.

Looked up from germline, CDR1 is SQVTM and CDR2 is ANQGSEA. The CDR3 is 15 residues long. V lost 5 bases, J lost 1 base, and 8 bases stayed unmatched. This receptor was obtained from a woman aged 55-70 years in good health. The sequenced sample was blood. The chain links TRBV29-1 to TRBJ2-1; TRBD1 matches 7 bases. Here the CDR3 reads CSVPPRDRSYNEQFF. In DNA form, the CDR3 reads TGCAGCGTTCCTCCCCGGGACAGATCCTACAATGAGCAGTTCTTC.